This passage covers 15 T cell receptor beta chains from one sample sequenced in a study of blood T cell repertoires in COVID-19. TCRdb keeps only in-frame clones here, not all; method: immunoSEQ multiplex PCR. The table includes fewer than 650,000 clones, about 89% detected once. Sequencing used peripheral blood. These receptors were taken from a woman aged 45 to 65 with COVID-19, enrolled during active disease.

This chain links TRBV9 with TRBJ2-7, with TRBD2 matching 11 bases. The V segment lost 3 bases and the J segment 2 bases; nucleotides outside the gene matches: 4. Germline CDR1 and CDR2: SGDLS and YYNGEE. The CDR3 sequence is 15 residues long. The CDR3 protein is CASSASSGGTYEQYF. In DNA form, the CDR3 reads TGTGCCAGCAGCGCCTCTAGCGGGGGGACCTACGAGCAGTACTTC.

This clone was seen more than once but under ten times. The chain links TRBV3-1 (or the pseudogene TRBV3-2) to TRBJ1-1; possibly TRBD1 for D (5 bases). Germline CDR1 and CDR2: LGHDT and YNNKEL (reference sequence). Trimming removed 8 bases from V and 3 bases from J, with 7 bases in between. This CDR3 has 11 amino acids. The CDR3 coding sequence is TGTGCCAGCTTAGGGGACACTGAAGCTTTCTTT. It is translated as CASLGDTEAFF.

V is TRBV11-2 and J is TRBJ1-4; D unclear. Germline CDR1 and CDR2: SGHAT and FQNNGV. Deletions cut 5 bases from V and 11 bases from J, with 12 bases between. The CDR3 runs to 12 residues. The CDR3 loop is CASSASLGKLFF. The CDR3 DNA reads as TGTGCCAGCAGCGCGTCTCTCGGGAAACTGTTTTTT.

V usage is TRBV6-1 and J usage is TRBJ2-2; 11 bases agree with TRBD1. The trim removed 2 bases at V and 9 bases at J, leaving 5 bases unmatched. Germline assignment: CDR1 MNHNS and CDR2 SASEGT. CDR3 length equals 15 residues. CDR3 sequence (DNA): TGTGCCAGCAGTGAATCGGACAGGGGGCGCCGGGAGCTGTTTTTT. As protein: CASSESDRGRRELFF.

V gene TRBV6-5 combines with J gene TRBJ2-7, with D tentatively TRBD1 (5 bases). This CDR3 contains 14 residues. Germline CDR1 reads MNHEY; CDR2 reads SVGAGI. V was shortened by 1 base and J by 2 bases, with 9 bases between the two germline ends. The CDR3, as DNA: TGTGCCAGCAGTTACTTGGGGCAGACCTACGAGCAGTACTTC. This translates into CASSYLGQTYEQYF.

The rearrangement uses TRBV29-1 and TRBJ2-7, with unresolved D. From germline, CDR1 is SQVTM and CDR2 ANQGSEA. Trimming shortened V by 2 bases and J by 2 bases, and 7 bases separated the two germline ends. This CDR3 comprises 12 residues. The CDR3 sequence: CSVELVPYEQYF. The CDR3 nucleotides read TGCAGCGTTGAACTCGTCCCCTACGAGCAGTACTTC.

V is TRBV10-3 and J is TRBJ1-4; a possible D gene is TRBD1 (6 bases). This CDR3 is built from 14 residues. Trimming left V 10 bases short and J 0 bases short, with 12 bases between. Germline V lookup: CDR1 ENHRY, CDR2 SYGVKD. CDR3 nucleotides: TGTGCCACCTCACAGGGATCAACTAATGAAAAACTGTTTTTT. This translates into CATSQGSTNEKLFF.

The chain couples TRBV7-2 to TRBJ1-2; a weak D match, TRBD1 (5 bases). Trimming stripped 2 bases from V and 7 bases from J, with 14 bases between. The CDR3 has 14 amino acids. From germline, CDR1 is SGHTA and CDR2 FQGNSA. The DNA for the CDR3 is TGTGCCAGCAGCTTAAGTAGCCAGGGCCGTGGCTACACCTTC. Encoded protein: CASSLSSQGRGYTF.

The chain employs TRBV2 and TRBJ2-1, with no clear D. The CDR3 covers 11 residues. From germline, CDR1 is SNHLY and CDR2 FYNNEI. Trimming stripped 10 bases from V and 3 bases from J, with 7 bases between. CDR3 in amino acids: CATLLYNEQFF. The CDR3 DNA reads TGTGCCACCCTCCTCTACAATGAGCAGTTCTTC.

In DNA, the CDR3 is TGCGCCAGCAGCTTACGCCCTAGGGGTGGAACTAATGAAAAACTGTTTTTT. Its protein product is CASSLRPRGGTNEKLFF. The J gene is TRBJ1-4, the V gene TRBV5-1, with TRBD1 as a possible D gene (5 bases). CDR3 size: 17 residues. Germline V lookup: CDR1 SGHRS, CDR2 YFSETQ. V was pared by 2 bases and J by 1 base, with 15 bases between.

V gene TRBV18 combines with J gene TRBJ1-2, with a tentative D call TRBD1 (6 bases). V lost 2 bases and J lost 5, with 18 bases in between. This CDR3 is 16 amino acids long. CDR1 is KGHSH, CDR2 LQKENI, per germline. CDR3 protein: CASSPGTSVHGYGYTF. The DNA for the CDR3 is TGTGCCAGCTCACCAGGGACATCTGTGCATGGTTATGGCTACACCTTC.

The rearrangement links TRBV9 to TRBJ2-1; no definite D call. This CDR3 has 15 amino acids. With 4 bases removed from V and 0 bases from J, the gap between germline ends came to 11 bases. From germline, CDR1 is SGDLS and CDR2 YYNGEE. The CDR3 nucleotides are TGTGCCAGCAGCACTGCGCCAAGCTCCTACAATGAGCAGTTCTTC. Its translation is CASSTAPSSYNEQFF.

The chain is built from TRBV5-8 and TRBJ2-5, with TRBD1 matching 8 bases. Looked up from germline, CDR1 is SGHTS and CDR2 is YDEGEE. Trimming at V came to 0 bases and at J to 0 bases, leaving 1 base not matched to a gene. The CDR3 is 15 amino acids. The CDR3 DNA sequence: TGTGCCAGCAGCTTGGGACAGGGGTACCAAGAGACCCAGTACTTC. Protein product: CASSLGQGYQETQYF.

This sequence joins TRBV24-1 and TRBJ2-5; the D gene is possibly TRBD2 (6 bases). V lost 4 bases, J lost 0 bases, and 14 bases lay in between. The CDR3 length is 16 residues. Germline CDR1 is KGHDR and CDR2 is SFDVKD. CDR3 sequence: CATSDPGSGNQETQYF. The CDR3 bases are TGTGCCACCAGTGACCCAGGTAGCGGCAACCAAGAGACCCAGTACTTC.

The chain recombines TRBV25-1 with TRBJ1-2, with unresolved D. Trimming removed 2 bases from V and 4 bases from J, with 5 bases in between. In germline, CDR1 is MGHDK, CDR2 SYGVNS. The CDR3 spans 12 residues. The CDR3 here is CASSEEPYGYTF. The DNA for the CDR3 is TGTGCCAGCAGTGAAGAGCCCTATGGCTACACCTTC.